These 30 T cell receptor beta chains came from one sample sequenced in a study of T-cell reconstitution after alpha-beta-depleted transplantation in children. Unique molecular identifiers were used in preparing the TCRbeta library. TCRdb independently ran MiXCR on the PCR reads; one entry per CDR3 protein. This table has about 340,000 distinct CDR3 sequences, around 16% appearing once. Source: PBMCs, mostly from graft donor cells, taken 360 days after TCRalphabeta/CD19-depleted stem cell transplant. These receptors originate from a male patient aged 2 to 10 who had a stem cell transplant for acute lymphoblastic leukemia, so the T cells may come from the graft donor.

This clonotype has more than one count but fewer than ten. The chain carries TRBV7-6 and TRBJ2-1; a possible D gene is TRBD1 (6 bases). V was clipped by 5 bases and J by 2 bases, with 13 bases between them. The CDR3 loop spans 15 amino acids. The germline gives CDR1 SGHVS, CDR2 FNYEAQ. CDR3 coding DNA: TGTGCCAGCAGCCCTACAGGGATACCCTACAATGAGCAGTTCTTC. The encoded protein is CASSPTGIPYNEQFF.

The rearrangement uses TRBV12-3 or TRBV12-4 and TRBJ1-1; D unclear. The CDR3 sequence is 11 residues long. Trimming left V 3 bases short and J 7 bases short, with 6 bases between. The CDR3, as DNA: TGTGCCAGCAGTTTTGGGGTTGAAGCTTTCTTT. This gives the protein CASSFGVEAFF.

The chain carries TRBV7-8 and TRBJ2-3; D could derive from TRBD1 or TRBD2 (5 bases each). Trimming shortened V by 0 bases and J by 2 bases, and 9 bases separated the two germline ends. CDR3 length: 15 amino acids. The germline V gene has CDR1 SGHVS and CDR2 FQNEAQ. CDR3 sequence: CASSLARGVTDTQYF. CDR3 nucleotide sequence: TGTGCCAGCAGCTTAGCGAGAGGGGTCACAGATACGCAGTATTTT.

The CDR3 DNA reads as TGTGCCAGCAGCTTATCGACAAGGGTCGATGGCTACACCTTC. Translated: CASSLSTRVDGYTF. This chain joins TRBV5-6 and TRBJ1-2; D is uncertain. V dropped 2 bases and J dropped 6 bases, with 14 bases sitting between them. CDR1 SGHDT and CDR2 YYEEEE come from the germline V gene. This CDR3 has 14 residues.

This clonotype was seen many times. The V and J genes are TRBV29-1 and TRBJ1-5; TRBD1 is a possible D gene (6 bases). The CDR3 has 13 amino acids. Trimming removed 6 bases from V and 5 bases from J, with 14 bases in between. Germline V gives CDR1 SQVTM, CDR2 ANQGSEA. The CDR3 sequence is CSVRGGGDQPQHF. As DNA, the CDR3 is TGCAGCGTGAGAGGGGGTGGGGATCAGCCCCAGCATTTT. The whole variable domain, filled in from reference TRBV29-1 and TRBJ1-5, reads SAVISQKPSRDICQRGTSLTIQCQVDSQVTMMFWYRQQPGQSLTLIATANQGSEATYESGFVIDKFPISRPNLTFSTLTVSNMSPEDSSIYLCSVRGGGDQPQHFGDGTRLSIL.

This clonotype appeared a few times. The chain couples TRBV9 to TRBJ2-1; 7 nucleotides line up with TRBD2. Germline V lookup: CDR1 SGDLS, CDR2 YYNGEE. V lost 3 bases, J lost 7 bases, and 22 bases stayed unmatched. The CDR3 is made up of 19 amino acids. CDR3 in amino acids: CASSARGEGPGLQSNEQFF. For the CDR3, the DNA is TGTGCCAGCAGCGCTAGAGGGGAGGGCCCGGGACTACAGTCGAATGAGCAGTTCTTC. The full variable domain, its missing parts supplied by reference TRBV9 and TRBJ2-1, is DSGVTQTPKHLITATGQRVTLRCSPRSGDLSVYWYQQSLDQGLQFLIQYYNGEERAKGNILERFSAQQFPDLHSELNLSSLELGDSALYFCASSARGEGPGLQSNEQFFGPGTRLTVL.

V is TRBV10-3 and J is TRBJ2-1; 14 bases fit TRBD2. There are 18 residues in the CDR3. After removal of 5 bases from V and 1 base from J, the junction contained 7 bases not matched to a gene. Germline CDR1 ENHRY, CDR2 SYGVKD. The DNA for the CDR3 is TGTGCCATCAGTCTACCCGGGACTAGCGGGAGATCCTACAATGAGCAGTTCTTC. Translating it yields CAISLPGTSGRSYNEQFF.

V usage is TRBV9 and J usage is TRBJ1-2; D unclear. The germline gives CDR1 SGDLS, CDR2 YYNGEE. V lost 0 bases and J 7 bases, leaving 16 bases between the germline ends. The CDR3 runs 15 residues. CDR3 sequence (DNA): TGTGCCAGCAGCGTAGGTGGGGAATCAGCAGGTGGCTACACCTTC. This sequence encodes CASSVGGESAGGYTF.

This clonotype appeared a few times. The chain couples TRBV5-1 to TRBJ2-7; 11 bases map to TRBD2. V shed 1 base and J 2 bases; nucleotides not matched to a gene: 5. Germline V lookup: CDR1 SGHRS, CDR2 YFSETQ. CDR3 length equals 16 residues. CDR3 region: CASSLTLAGGTYEQYF. The DNA of the CDR3 is TGCGCCAGCAGCTTGACCCTAGCGGGAGGAACCTACGAGCAGTACTTC.

This clonotype has at least ten counts. V is TRBV5-1 and J is TRBJ2-7; a weak D match, TRBD2 (6 bases). V gave up 0 bases and J gave up 3 bases, with 7 bases separating them. This CDR3 is built from 13 residues. The germline V gene encodes CDR1 SGHRS and CDR2 YFSETQ. The DNA for the CDR3 is TGCGCCAGCAGCTTGGGACTAGACTACGAGCAGTACTTC. As protein: CASSLGLDYEQYF.

This clonotype has more than one count but fewer than ten. The chain combines TRBV9 with TRBJ2-1; no reliable D call. The CDR3 covers 13 residues. Trimming took 5 bases from V and 5 from J, leaving 11 bases between them. Germline CDR1 SGDLS, CDR2 YYNGEE. The CDR3 spells CASSPYPDNEQFF. CDR3 in DNA: TGTGCCAGCAGTCCGTACCCCGACAATGAGCAGTTCTTC.

In this sample, this clonotype turned up a few times. The chain employs TRBV9 and TRBJ1-1; the match to TRBD1 covers 7 bases. Germline values: CDR1 SGDLS, CDR2 YYNGEE. With 3 bases clipped from V and 0 bases from J, the junction kept 8 bases outside the gene matches. The CDR3 is made up of 16 amino acids. The CDR3 loop is CASSDDRETLNTEAFF. The DNA for the CDR3 is TGTGCCAGCAGCGACGACAGGGAGACATTGAACACTGAAGCTTTCTTT.

This clonotype was observed a few times. This rearrangement joins TRBV27 to TRBJ2-3; a weak D match, TRBD2 (6 bases). Germline lookup yields CDR1 MNHEY and CDR2 SMNVEV (reference sequence). The CDR3 consists of 14 residues. V was cut by 4 bases and J by 6 bases, with 14 bases left in between. CDR3 amino acids: CASSSAGSSDTQYF. The CDR3 DNA reads as TGTGCCAGCAGTTCAGCGGGCTCGTCGGATACGCAGTATTTT.

CDR3 coding DNA: TGTGCCAGCAGTTTATCGGGACTAGCGGGAGTCTACGAGCAGTACTTC. This codes for CASSLSGLAGVYEQYF. The chain combines TRBV27 with TRBJ2-7; 14 bases map to TRBD2. The germline V gene has CDR1 MNHEY and CDR2 SMNVEV (reference sequence). J was trimmed by 3 bases and V by 0 bases; bases with no gene match: 1. The CDR3 is 16 amino acids.

This clonotype has a handful of counts. J is TRBJ2-3 and V is TRBV29-1, with D unresolved. The V end lost 5 bases, the J end lost 2 bases, and 8 bases lay between the germline ends. The CDR3 has 12 amino acids. In germline, CDR1 is SQVTM, CDR2 ANQGSEA. The DNA for the CDR3 is TGCAGCGTTAGACCCCCCACAGATACGCAGTATTTT. Translated: CSVRPPTDTQYF.

The CDR3 spells CASTRGGFSTDTQYF. CDR3 in DNA: TGTGCCAGCACTAGGGGGGGGTTCAGCACAGATACGCAGTATTTT. This chain connects TRBV6-1 to TRBJ2-3; TRBD2 might be the D (7 bases). The V gene's germline CDR1 is MNHNS and CDR2 SASEGT. Trimming took 7 bases from V and 0 from J, leaving 14 bases between them. The CDR3 length is 15 residues.

Here the CDR3 reads CSVAQFTGELFF. DNA of the CDR3: TGCAGCGTTGCACAATTTACCGGGGAGCTGTTTTTT. This chain joins TRBV29-1 and TRBJ2-2; D not resolved. The CDR3 totals 12 residues. Germline V lookup: CDR1 SQVTM, CDR2 ANQGSEA. V shed 4 bases and J shed 5 bases, with 8 bases lying between them.

This clonotype was picked up a small number of times. The chain combines TRBV12-3 or TRBV12-4 with TRBJ1-2, with 7 bases lining up with TRBD1. The CDR3 consists of 14 residues. V shed 7 bases and J 4 bases; nucleotides not matched to a gene: 9. CDR3 sequence: CASTKDRAGYGYTF. CDR3 nucleotides: TGTGCCAGCACCAAAGACAGGGCAGGCTATGGCTACACCTTC.

This chain joins TRBV2 and TRBJ2-7; no definite D call. The CDR3 has 15 amino acids. CDR1 and CDR2 (germline): SNHLY, FYNNEI. V lost 4 bases, J lost 0 bases, and 13 bases lay in between. CDR3 sequence reads: CASSAERLSSYEQYF. The CDR3 coding sequence is TGTGCCAGCAGTGCAGAGCGATTAAGCTCCTACGAGCAGTACTTC.

This chain uses TRBV10-3 with TRBJ2-5; a weak D match, TRBD2 (6 bases). This CDR3 is built from 13 residues. V gave up 8 bases and J gave up 3 bases, with 13 bases separating them. The germline V gene encodes CDR1 ENHRY and CDR2 SYGVKD. The DNA of the CDR3 is TGTGCCATCGGGGACTCCGGAAAAGAGACCCAGTACTTC. This gives the protein CAIGDSGKETQYF.

This clonotype was detected only a few times. The chain employs TRBV27 and TRBJ2-1; 7 bases are a match to TRBD2. Germline trimming cut 6 bases from V and 0 bases from J; bases unmatched to any gene: 5. The CDR3 has 15 residues. The germline V gene has CDR1 MNHEY and CDR2 SMNVEV (reference sequence). The CDR3 region is CASRRDYSSYNEQFF. CDR3 nucleotide sequence: TGTGCCAGCAGGCGGGACTACAGCTCCTACAATGAGCAGTTCTTC.

J is TRBJ2-7 and V is TRBV4-3; 7 positions agree with TRBD1. Germline V gives CDR1 LGHNA, CDR2 YSLEER. CDR3 length equals 10 residues. This CDR3 is CWAGGNEQYF. CDR3 bases: TGCTGGGCAGGGGGTAACGAGCAGTACTTC.

This clonotype appeared a few times. The chain combines TRBV12-3 or TRBV12-4 with TRBJ1-4; D is uncertain. The V gene lost 4 bases and the J gene lost 2 bases, with 8 bases spanning the gap. The CDR3 spans 14 residues. The CDR3 region is CASSSRVTNEKLFF. The CDR3, as DNA: TGTGCCAGCAGTTCAAGGGTGACTAATGAAAAACTGTTTTTT.

The chain carries TRBV7-9 and TRBJ2-7; D might be TRBD1 (6 bases). The CDR3 covers 15 residues. Trimming removed 6 bases from V and 3 bases from J, with 18 bases in between. Germline assignment: CDR1 SEHNR and CDR2 FQNEAQ (reference sequence). The CDR3 region has the DNA TGTGCCAGCAGTGTCTACAGGGAGAACCGCTACGAGCAGTACTTC. This encodes CASSVYRENRYEQYF.

With regard to this clonotype: The CDR3 ends on some other residue instead of the conserved phenylalanine or tryptophan, so this is likely a read error. The CDR3 sequence: CSAPPPTSGRAALYEQFY. The CDR3 bases are TGCAGTGCTCCCCCCCCGACTAGCGGGAGGGCCGCTCTCTATGAGCAGTTCTAC. This chain uses TRBV20-1 with TRBJ2-1; 14 bases match TRBD2. The J segment lost 8 bases and the V segment lost 5 bases, leaving 17 bases of the junction unmatched. Germline-derived CDR1 and CDR2 are DFQATT and SNEGSKA (reference sequence). The CDR3 is 18 amino acids.

This clonotype was counted only a few times. This rearrangement joins TRBV6-1 to TRBJ2-1; D unresolved. CDR3 length equals 15 residues. The germline V and J ends were trimmed by 5 bases and 0 bases, with 11 bases remaining between them. CDR1 is MNHNS, CDR2 SASEGT, per germline. The CDR3 coding sequence is TGTGCCAGCAGTCATCAAAGTCGCTCCTACAATGAGCAGTTCTTC. Its translation: CASSHQSRSYNEQFF.

This clonotype was detected ten times or more. This chain joins TRBV2 and TRBJ2-1, with TRBD2 identical over 9 bases. Germline lookup yields CDR1 SNHLY and CDR2 FYNNEI. Unmatched junction bases numbered 5, after V lost 4 bases and J lost 4 bases. The length of the CDR3 is 15 residues. For the CDR3, the DNA is TGTGCCAGCAGTGTGCGACTAGCGGTATACAATGAGCAGTTCTTC. Protein sequence: CASSVRLAVYNEQFF. The full variable domain, completed using reference TRBV2 and TRBJ2-1, is EPEVTQTPSHQVTQMGQEVILRCVPISNHLYFYWYRQILGQKVEFLVSFYNNEISEKSEIFDDQFSVERPDGSNFTLKIRSTKLEDSAMYFCASSVRLAVYNEQFFGPGTRLTVL.

This clonotype showed up just a few times. The J gene is TRBJ1-1, the V gene TRBV9; a weak D match, TRBD1 (5 bases). The CDR3 has 18 amino acids. Per the germline V gene, CDR1 is SGDLS and CDR2 is YYNGEE. Trimming took 0 bases from V and 4 from J, leaving 22 bases between them. In nucleotides, the CDR3 is TGTGCCAGCAGCGTAGAGGGGCTACCCTCTGGGCTGGCCACTGAAGCTTTCTTT. Its protein is CASSVEGLPSGLATEAFF.

This clonotype was recorded a few times. CDR3 protein: CASSPLPTGLPYNEQFF. In DNA form, the CDR3 reads TGTGCCAGCAGTCCCCTCCCGACGGGACTACCCTACAATGAGCAGTTCTTC. J is TRBJ2-1 and V is TRBV12-3 or TRBV12-4, with 7 bases that match TRBD2. The J segment lost 2 bases and the V segment lost 5 bases, leaving 12 bases of the junction unmatched. The CDR3 has 17 amino acids.

This clonotype was seen more than once but under ten times. This chain connects TRBV29-1 to TRBJ1-2, with 9 bases matching TRBD1. Germline V lookup: CDR1 SQVTM, CDR2 ANQGSEA. The V gene end was trimmed by 6 bases and the J gene end by 5 bases; junction bases not matched to a gene: 7. The CDR3 has 13 amino acids. CDR3 sequence (DNA): TGCAGCGTCGTAACAGGGGGCAGTTATGGCTACACCTTC. It is translated as CSVVTGGSYGYTF.